Following are 29 T cell receptor beta chains from one sample sequenced in a study of CD8+CD57+ T cells in acquired aplastic anemia. TCR beta VDJ and CDR3 profiles were obtained from a genomic DNA template. TCRdb reanalysed the reads using MiXCR and keeps one entry per CDR3 protein. The sample includes 250,000 to 300,000 distinct CDR3 sequences, 50% to 70% seen only once; the top ten take around 8%. Material: sorted CD4+, CD8+, or CD8+CD57+ T cells (not recorded which) from PBMCs. These receptors originate from a human donor with severe aplastic anemia or a healthy control (not recorded which).

This clonotype was observed many times. The chain has TRBV5-1 and TRBJ1-4, with a possible D match to TRBD1 (6 bases). Trimming removed 0 bases at V and 8 bases at J, with 11 bases between. This CDR3 region has 14 residues. Germline V gives CDR1 SGHRS, CDR2 YFSETQ. The CDR3 loop is CASSLVQGGEKLFF. CDR3 coding DNA: TGCGCCAGCAGCTTGGTACAGGGCGGCGAAAAACTGTTTTTT.

The sample holds many counts of this clonotype. This chain links TRBV6-6 with TRBJ2-1; TRBD2 might be the D (6 bases). V was clipped by 2 bases and J by 7 bases, with 9 bases between them. Germline loops: CDR1 MNHNY, CDR2 SVGAGI (reference sequence). The CDR3 runs 13 residues. CDR3: CASSYVGGNEQFF. The CDR3 bases are TGTGCCAGCAGTTACGTCGGGGGTAATGAGCAGTTCTTC.

In DNA, the CDR3 is TGCAGCGCCCTCCTCTATACCTCTGGAAACACCATATATTTT. Encoded protein: CSALLYTSGNTIYF. The chain carries TRBV29-1 and TRBJ1-3; D ambiguous. V lost 7 bases and J lost 0, with 13 bases in between. CDR1 and CDR2 (germline): SQVTM, ANQGSEA. The CDR3 runs to 14 residues.

On this clonotype itself: This sequence may be a read error, since a much larger clone differs from it by one base. This rearrangement joins TRBV6-5 to TRBJ1-5, with D unclear. This CDR3 is 15 amino acids long. The ends were cut back, 5 bases at V and 7 bases at J, with 18 bases in the middle. Per germline, CDR1 MNHEY and CDR2 SVGAGI. The CDR3 bases are TGTGCCAGCAGTGCTCATACGGGCCTAGTGCAGCCCCAGCATTTT. It encodes CASSAHTGLVQPQHF.

V and J are TRBV7-9 and TRBJ1-4; maybe TRBD1 (6 bases). CDR1 SEHNR and CDR2 FQNEAQ come from the germline V gene (reference sequence). This CDR3 has 14 residues. Deletions cut 5 bases from V and 8 bases from J, with 15 bases between. The CDR3 reads CASSAGQKIEKLFF. For the CDR3, the DNA is TGTGCCAGCAGCGCTGGACAGAAAATCGAAAAACTGTTTTTT.

Regarding this clonotype: This clone may be a read error of a much larger clone one base away. The gene calls are TRBV12-3 or TRBV12-4 and TRBJ2-1; TRBD1 matches 7 bases. Unmatched junction bases numbered 5, after V lost 3 bases and J lost 6 bases. The CDR3 totals 14 residues. The CDR3 region has the DNA TGTGCCAGCAGTTTCCGACAGGGTGCCAATGAGCAGTTCTTC. It encodes CASSFRQGANEQFF.

This clonotype came up a few times. The chain combines TRBV7-6 with TRBJ2-7; the D gene is possibly TRBD2 (5 bases). With 1 base removed from V and 7 bases from J, the gap between germline ends came to 8 bases. The V gene's germline CDR1 is SGHVS and CDR2 FNYEAQ. CDR3 size: 12 residues. The CDR3: CASSLVGEEQYF. CDR3 DNA sequence: TGTGCCAGCAGCTTAGTGGGAGAAGAGCAGTACTTC.

Comments on this clonotype: An end of the junction differs from the germline gene, which may be a read error. The chain joins TRBV7-7 to TRBJ2-7; 8 positions match TRBD1. The length of the CDR3 is 14 residues. In germline, CDR1 is SSHAT, CDR2 FNYEAQ (reference sequence). CDR3 nucleotides: TGTGCTAGCAGCTTATACGGACAGGGCTACGAGCAGTACTTC. Translation gives CASSLYGQGYEQYF.

The genes are TRBV3-2 and TRBJ2-2; whether TRBD2, the table's D call, matches the DNA was not checked. TRBV3-2 is a pseudogene locus. This CDR3 comprises 17 residues. The CDR3 DNA follows: TGTGCCAGCAGCCAAGAGGAGCGGGGGTTAACCACCGGGGAGCTGTTTTTT. Translated: CASSQEERGLTTGELFF.

Regarding this clonotype: Germline and junction disagree at one end, which may indicate a read error. CDR3 bases: TGCAGTGCTAGAGATAACGTTGGGCAGGGCTACGATGAGCAGTTCTTC. It is translated as CSARDNVGQGYDEQFF. This sequence joins TRBV20-1 and TRBJ2-1, with a weak D call TRBD1 (5 bases). The CDR3 extends over 16 amino acids. The germline V gene encodes CDR1 DFQATT and CDR2 SNEGSKA (reference sequence).

This chain connects TRBV11-2 to TRBJ2-7, with D perhaps given as TRBD1 or TRBD2 (5 bases each). Germline V CDR1 and CDR2: SGHAT, FQNNGV. Trimming left V 3 bases short and J 6 bases short, with 15 bases between. There are 14 residues in the CDR3. DNA of the CDR3: TGTGCCAGCAGCTTCCAGGCCCCGAGGGGCGAGCAGTACTTC. Translating it yields CASSFQAPRGEQYF.

This clonotype was seen repeatedly, ten times or more. The chain uses TRBV7-9 and TRBJ2-4; 11 bases fit TRBD2. This CDR3 spans 13 amino acids. The V gene's germline CDR1 is SEHNR and CDR2 FQNEAQ (reference sequence). The V gene end was trimmed by 4 bases and the J gene end by 9 bases; junction bases not matched to a gene: 2. CDR3 residues: CASSSTSGGIQYF. The CDR3 DNA reads TGTGCCAGCAGCTCCACTAGCGGGGGCATTCAGTACTTC.

This clonotype was seen many times. The V call is TRBV5-1, the J call TRBJ1-3, with 8 bases identical to TRBD1. V shed 7 bases and J 0 bases; nucleotides not matched to a gene: 0. Germline CDR1 reads SGHRS; CDR2 reads YFSETQ. The CDR3 sequence is 13 residues long. The CDR3 loop reads CASGQGSGNTIYF. The CDR3 region has the DNA TGCGCCAGCGGACAGGGCTCTGGAAACACCATATATTTT.

This sequence joins TRBV20-1 and TRBJ2-5, with 11 bases that match TRBD2. The tail of the sequence fits TRBJ2-1 better, so the J call may be wrong. CDR3 length: 11 residues. The germline V gene has CDR1 DFQATT and CDR2 SNEGSKA (reference sequence). The DNA for the CDR3 is TGCAGTGCGAGTAGCGGGAGGGCCCAGTTCTTC. Protein product: CSASSGRAQFF.

In its sample, this clonotype was seen many times. The rearrangement links TRBV28 to TRBJ2-7; the match to TRBD2 covers 9 bases. This CDR3 is built from 15 residues. The V gene end was trimmed by 3 bases and the J gene end by 3 bases; junction bases not matched to a gene: 6. CDR1 is MDHEN, CDR2 SYDVKM, per germline. CDR3 sequence (DNA): TGTGCCAGCAGTTTGCTAGCGGGGCGGAACTACGAGCAGTACTTC. Translating it yields CASSLLAGRNYEQYF.

This chain uses TRBV7-9 with TRBJ2-3; 9 nucleotides line up with TRBD2. The CDR3 sequence is 15 residues long. CDR1 is SEHNR, CDR2 FQNEAQ, per germline (reference sequence). The V gene end was trimmed by 3 bases and the J gene end by 7 bases; junction bases not matched to a gene: 8. The CDR3 DNA is TGTGCCAGCAGCTTCGGGACTAGCCTCTTGCATACGCAGTATTTT. Translating it yields CASSFGTSLLHTQYF.

The gene calls are TRBV7-9 and TRBJ2-3; a weak D match, TRBD2 (5 bases). CDR1 and CDR2 from the germline V gene are SEHNR and FQNEAQ (reference sequence). There are 15 residues in the CDR3. V dropped 8 bases and J dropped 1 base, with 16 bases sitting between them. In DNA form, the CDR3 reads TGTGCCAGCCGAGACGAGGGAAGACGCACAGATACGCAGTATTTT. It yields the protein CASRDEGRRTDTQYF.

In the case of this clonotype: A junction end diverges from the germline sequence, so it may reflect a read error. V and J are TRBV29-1 and TRBJ1-1; 7 bases fit TRBD1. CDR3 size: 15 residues. Germline lookup yields CDR1 SQVTM and CDR2 ANQGSEA. The CDR3 is CSAVKPGQRNIEAFF. CDR3 DNA: TGCAGCGCCGTTAAACCGGGACAGAGGAACATTGAAGCTTTCTTT.

The rearrangement links TRBV7-9 to TRBJ2-2, with D unclear. V lost 6 bases and J 8 bases, leaving 10 bases between the germline ends. This CDR3 has 12 residues. Looked up from germline, CDR1 is SEHNR and CDR2 is FQNEAQ (reference sequence). CDR3 nucleotides: TGTGCCAGCAGGGCAGTCTCGGGGGAGCTGTTTTTT. Amino acids: CASRAVSGELFF.

This clonotype showed up just a few times. V usage is TRBV20-1 and J usage is TRBJ1-2; D not resolved. Germline V gene sequence: CDR1 DFQATT, CDR2 SNEGSKA (reference sequence). The CDR3 is 15 amino acids. V was cut by 5 bases and J by 0 bases, with 16 bases left in between. The CDR3 nucleotides are TGCAGTGCTCTCACCGGCGGGTCCTCTAACTATGGCTACACCTTC. Translated: CSALTGGSSNYGYTF.

V gene TRBV7-9 combines with J gene TRBJ2-7; TRBD2 matches 12 bases. V was clipped by 5 bases and J by 0 bases; unmatched bases: 8. CDR1 is SEHNR and CDR2 is FQNEAQ in the germline V gene (reference sequence). There are 17 residues in the CDR3. The CDR3 sequence is CASSPSSTSGGSYEQYF. DNA of the CDR3: TGTGCCAGCAGCCCAAGCTCGACTAGCGGGGGCTCCTACGAGCAGTACTTC.

This clonotype was observed at least ten times. The chain employs TRBV7-8 and TRBJ1-6, with D perhaps TRBD1 (6 bases). CDR3 size: 17 residues. Between the trimmed V and J ends, which lost 5 bases and 5 bases, there was a span of 19 bases. Looked up from germline, CDR1 is SGHVS and CDR2 is FQNEAQ. The CDR3 nucleotides are TGTGCCAGCAGCCCAACAGCGGGGGGCGCGAATAATTCACCCCTCCACTTT. Translated: CASSPTAGGANNSPLHF.

J is TRBJ2-5 and V is TRBV5-1, with TRBD2 as a possible D gene (6 bases). The CDR3 runs 14 residues. CDR1 and CDR2 from the germline V gene are SGHRS and YFSETQ. V was clipped by 4 bases and J by 5 bases, with 15 bases between them. The CDR3 protein is CASSPGVGKETQYF. The CDR3, as DNA: TGCGCCAGCAGCCCGGGGGTGGGGAAGGAGACCCAGTACTTC.

The rearrangement uses TRBV19 and TRBJ1-3, with 7 positions matching TRBD1. The germline V gene encodes CDR1 LNHDA and CDR2 SQIVND (reference sequence). Losses at the gene ends were 2 bases for V and 4 bases for J; bases not matched to a gene: 5. The CDR3 spans 15 residues. CDR3: CASSIQGDSGNTIYF. CDR3 sequence (DNA): TGTGCCAGTAGTATACAGGGGGACTCCGGAAACACCATATATTTT.

This chain links TRBV5-1 with TRBJ2-5; D possibly corresponds to TRBD2 (5 bases). The CDR3 spans 15 residues. The germline V gene has CDR1 SGHRS and CDR2 YFSETQ. Trimming cost V 4 bases and J 5 bases, with 18 bases left between them. This chain's CDR3 is CASSPGPNRGETQYF. In nucleotides, the CDR3 is TGCGCCAGCAGCCCTGGGCCCAATAGAGGGGAGACCCAGTACTTC.

This clonotype was recorded many times. This rearrangement joins TRBV5-1 to TRBJ1-2, with D perhaps matching TRBD1 (5 bases). The CDR3 has 16 residues. Germline V gene lookup returns CDR1 SGHRS and CDR2 YFSETQ. Trimming removed 5 bases from V and 2 bases from J, with 19 bases in between. The CDR3, as DNA: TGCGCCAGCAGAAGAGCTTTTGGGGGGGAAAACTATGGCTACACCTTC. Translated, it gives CASRRAFGGENYGYTF.

This clonotype was counted ten times or more. The chain couples TRBV14 to TRBJ2-7; TRBD2 is a possible D gene (5 bases). The CDR3 contains 14 residues. The V gene's germline CDR1 is SGHDN and CDR2 FVKESK. V shed 4 bases and J shed 1 base, with 11 bases lying between them. For the CDR3, the DNA is TGTGCCAGCAGCCGACGGGGTGGGTCCTACGAGCAGTACTTC. Amino acid sequence: CASSRRGGSYEQYF. The full variable domain, rest sourced from reference TRBV14 and TRBJ2-7, is EAGVTQFPSHSVIEKGQTVTLRCDPISGHDNLYWYRRVMGKEIKFLLHFVKESKQDESGMPNNRFLAERTGGTYSTLKVQPAELEDSGVYFCASSRRGGSYEQYFGPGTRLTVT.

This clonotype was seen repeatedly, ten times or more. A much bigger clone sits one base away, suggesting this may be a read error. This sequence joins TRBV20-1 and TRBJ2-3; D uncertain. Germline V gives CDR1 DFQATT, CDR2 SNEGSKA (reference sequence). Trimming removed 6 bases at V and 1 base at J, with 14 bases between. The CDR3 has 14 residues. CDR3 in amino acids: CSAQVGLCTDTQYF. The CDR3 bases are TGCAGTGCCCAGGTTGGTCTGTGCACAGATACGCAGTATTTT.

The V gene is TRBV29-1, the J gene TRBJ2-5; D might be TRBD2 (6 bases). The CDR3 spans 15 residues. Trimming took off 3 bases at V and 5 bases at J, with 19 bases between the two ends. The germline CDR1 and CDR2 sequences are SQVTM and ANQGSEA. This CDR3 reads CSVEGGWVLRETQYF. The CDR3 DNA follows: TGCAGCGTTGAGGGGGGATGGGTCCTCCGCGAGACCCAGTACTTC.